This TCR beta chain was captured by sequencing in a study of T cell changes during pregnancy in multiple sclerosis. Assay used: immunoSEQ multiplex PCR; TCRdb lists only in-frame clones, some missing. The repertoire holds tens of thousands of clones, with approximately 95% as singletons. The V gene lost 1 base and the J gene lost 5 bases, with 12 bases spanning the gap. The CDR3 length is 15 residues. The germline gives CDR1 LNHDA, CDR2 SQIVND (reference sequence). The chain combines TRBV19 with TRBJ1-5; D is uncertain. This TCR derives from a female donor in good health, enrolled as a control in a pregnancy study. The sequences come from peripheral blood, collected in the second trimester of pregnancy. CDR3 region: CASSIVSGRHQPQHF. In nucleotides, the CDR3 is TGTGCCAGTAGTATAGTCAGCGGGCGGCATCAGCCCCAGCATTTT. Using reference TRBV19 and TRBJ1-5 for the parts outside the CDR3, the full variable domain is DGGITQSPKYLFRKEGQNVTLSCEQNLNHDAMYWYRQDPGQGLRLIYYSQIVNDFQKGDIAEGYSVSREKKESFPLTVTSAQKNPTAFYLCASSIVSGRHQPQHFGDGTRLSIL.